Each of the 12 T cell receptor beta chains below was sequenced from the same sample in a study of T cells in Graves' hyperthyroidism and ophthalmopathy. What was amplified from RNA transcripts were TCR beta CDR3 regions. Initially, a first-round RT-PCR of the TCR CDR3 employed the HTBI primer set. Each CDR3 protein gets one entry after TCRdb re-called the multiplex PCR reads with MiXCR. Here the sample spans 530,000 or so distinct CDR3 sequences, approximately 25% being singletons. Sequencing was performed on blood. Source of these receptors: a woman aged 25-40 years with Graves' ophthalmopathy.

This clonotype showed up many times. The chain links TRBV10-3 to TRBJ2-7; 7 bases are shared with TRBD1. Germline CDR1 reads ENHRY; CDR2 reads SYGVKD. J was trimmed by 3 bases and V by 7 bases; bases with no gene match: 9. The CDR3 extends over 14 amino acids. The CDR3 nucleotides read TGTGCCATCACGGGCGGTGCAGGGGGCTACGAGCAGTACTTC. The encoded protein is CAITGGAGGYEQYF.

This clonotype occurred many times. The chain uses TRBV24-1 and TRBJ2-2; 7 nucleotides align to TRBD2. CDR3 length equals 16 residues. V lost 3 bases to trimming and J lost 6 bases; unmatched junction nucleotides: 9. In germline, CDR1 is KGHDR, CDR2 SFDVKD. CDR3 loop: CATSDPAGRGAGELFF. CDR3 DNA sequence: TGTGCCACCAGTGATCCTGCAGGGAGGGGAGCCGGGGAGCTGTTTTTT.

There are many counts of this clonotype. The V call is TRBV11-2, the J call TRBJ2-2; D not certain. The V end was cut by 5 bases, the J end by 6 bases, with 7 bases between. The CDR3 is 12 residues long. Germline lookup yields CDR1 SGHAT and CDR2 FQNNGV. CDR3 coding DNA: TGTGCCAGCAGCAACAACGCCGGGGAGCTGTTTTTT. It codes for CASSNNAGELFF.

There are many counts of this clonotype. The chain has TRBV28 and TRBJ2-2; D is perhaps TRBD2 (6 bases). CDR1 and CDR2 (germline): MDHEN, SYDVKM. This CDR3 has 14 residues. Trimming removed 3 bases from V and 7 bases from J, with 12 bases in between. The DNA for the CDR3 is TGTGCCAGCAGTTTCGGGGGAAGGGGCGGGGAGCTGTTTTTT. Encoded protein: CASSFGGRGGELFF.

At least ten counts were recorded for this clonotype. This chain uses TRBV6-4 with TRBJ2-3, with D tentatively TRBD2 (6 bases). This CDR3 has 16 amino acids. Trimming pared 3 bases from V and 1 base from J, leaving 14 bases between. Per germline, CDR1 MRHNA and CDR2 SNTAGT. The CDR3 spells CASSDYGTERTDTQYF. Here the CDR3 DNA reads TGTGCCAGCAGTGATTATGGGACTGAACGCACAGATACGCAGTATTTT.

This clonotype was found many times. The chain couples TRBV5-1 to TRBJ2-7, with D uncertain. The V gene lost 4 bases and the J gene lost 0 bases, with 14 bases spanning the gap. The germline gives CDR1 SGHRS, CDR2 YFSETQ. The CDR3 has 15 residues. The CDR3 spells CASSETGSASYEQYF. In DNA form, the CDR3 reads TGCGCCAGCAGCGAAACCGGGTCCGCCTCCTACGAGCAGTACTTC.

This clonotype was picked up many times. This chain joins TRBV7-2 and TRBJ1-5; 8 bases map to TRBD1. This CDR3 contains 14 residues. The germline CDR1 and CDR2 sequences are SGHTA and FQGNSA. The ends lost 5 bases at V and 11 bases at J; junction bases unmatched: 11. The CDR3 DNA sequence: TGTGCCAGCAGCCAGGGGGCAGGACCCATGGCCCAGCATTTT. This codes for CASSQGAGPMAQHF.

This chain joins TRBV9 and TRBJ2-5, with D possibly being TRBD1 or TRBD2 (5 bases each). Trimming stripped 0 bases from V and 1 base from J, with 13 bases between. The germline V gene encodes CDR1 SGDLS and CDR2 YYNGEE. The CDR3 is made up of 16 amino acids. This CDR3 reads CASSVVGGAIQETQYF. CDR3 nucleotide sequence: TGTGCCAGCAGCGTAGTTGGGGGAGCTATCCAAGAGACCCAGTACTTC. The complete variable domain, with remaining parts taken from reference TRBV9 and TRBJ2-5, reads DSGVTQTPKHLITATGQRVTLRCSPRSGDLSVYWYQQSLDQGLQFLIQYYNGEERAKGNILERFSAQQFPDLHSELNLSSLELGDSALYFCASSVVGGAIQETQYFGPGTRLLVL.

This clonotype was seen at least ten times. The CDR3 DNA is TGTGCCAGCAGCTTGAGGGGAGGAGTAGCCAAAAACATTCAGTACTTC. As protein: CASSLRGGVAKNIQYF. This chain uses TRBV7-2 with TRBJ2-4; the D gene is possibly TRBD2 (6 bases). V lost 3 bases, J lost 0 bases, and 12 bases lay in between. This CDR3 is built from 16 residues. Germline V lookup: CDR1 SGHTA, CDR2 FQGNSA.

This clonotype was found many times. The V gene is TRBV5-5, the J gene TRBJ1-5, with 7 nucleotides matching TRBD1. The CDR3 loop spans 15 amino acids. The V gene end was trimmed by 1 base and the J gene end by 4 bases; junction bases not matched to a gene: 5. The germline V gene has CDR1 SGHKS and CDR2 YYEKEE (reference sequence). The CDR3: CASSLTGERNQPQHF. The CDR3, as DNA: TGTGCCAGCAGCTTGACAGGGGAACGGAATCAGCCCCAGCATTTT.

This clonotype was picked up many times. The V call is TRBV20-1, the J call TRBJ1-2, with D maybe TRBD1 (6 bases). Trimming shortened V by 3 bases and J by 8 bases, and 16 bases separated the two germline ends. CDR3 length: 13 residues. CDR1 and CDR2 from the germline V gene are DFQATT and SNEGSKA (reference sequence). This CDR3 is CSASQVRGGGYTF. Written as DNA, the CDR3 is TGCAGTGCTAGTCAAGTCAGGGGTGGAGGCTACACCTTC.

The chain employs TRBV6-1 and TRBJ2-3, with TRBD2 identical over 7 bases. The CDR3 is 16 amino acids. The trim removed 3 bases at V and 5 bases at J, leaving 11 bases unmatched. Germline V gives CDR1 MNHNS, CDR2 SASEGT. The CDR3 protein is CASSDFRGEGIDTQYF. The CDR3, as DNA: TGTGCCAGCAGTGATTTCCGCGGGGAGGGCATAGATACGCAGTATTTT.